One sample yielded the 6 T cell receptor beta chains listed below, sequenced in a study of blood T cell repertoires in COVID-19. Method: immunoSEQ multiplex PCR; TCRdb's copy keeps in-frame clones and lacks some. The repertoire includes approximately 160,000 clones, around 82% of them detected once, and about 10% sits in the top ten. Specimen: peripheral blood. The receptors here all came from a man in his 60s with active or convalescent COVID-19.

This sequence joins TRBV14 and TRBJ1-6, with D possibly TRBD1 on 6 matching bases. The germline V and J ends were trimmed by 3 bases and 7 bases, with 10 bases remaining between them. Germline V gene lookup returns CDR1 SGHDN and CDR2 FVKESK. This CDR3 has 14 amino acids. The CDR3 loop is CASSHRGLNSPLHF. The CDR3 nucleotides read TGTGCCAGCAGCCACAGGGGTCTCAATTCACCCCTCCACTTT.

V is TRBV28 and J is TRBJ2-7; 10 bases agree with TRBD1. The V gene's germline CDR1 is MDHEN and CDR2 SYDVKM. There are 15 residues in the CDR3. Trimming at V came to 5 bases and at J to 0 bases, leaving 4 bases not matched to a gene. The chain's CDR3 is CASSPRTGGSYEQYF. For the CDR3, the DNA is TGTGCCAGCAGTCCCCGGACAGGGGGCTCCTACGAGCAGTACTTC.

V is TRBV5-1 and J is TRBJ2-7; 7 bases line up with TRBD1. This CDR3 has 14 amino acids. Trimming cost V 2 bases and J 6 bases; bases outside gene matches: 8. CDR1 and CDR2 (germline): SGHRS, YFSETQ. CDR3 DNA: TGCGCCAGCAGCTTCCCAGGGGGTTCTGGCGAGCAGTACTTC. The encoded protein is CASSFPGGSGEQYF. Using reference TRBV5-1 and TRBJ2-7 for the parts outside the CDR3, the full variable domain is KAGVTQTPRYLIKTRGQQVTLSCSPISGHRSVSWYQQTPGQGLQFLFEYFSETQRNKGNFPGRFSGRQFSNSRSEMNVSTLELGDSALYLCASSFPGGSGEQYFGPGTRLTVT.

The chain recombines TRBV5-1 with TRBJ2-3; 7 positions agree with TRBD2. V lost 5 bases and J lost 2; bases outside the gene matches: 5. This CDR3 has 14 residues. The V gene's germline CDR1 is SGHRS and CDR2 YFSETQ. The CDR3 DNA is TGCGCCAGCAGTGCGGGAGCCCTCACAGATACGCAGTATTTT. It specifies CASSAGALTDTQYF.

The chain couples TRBV5-6 to TRBJ1-4; TRBD1 is a possible D gene (6 bases). Trimming removed 0 bases from V and 0 bases from J, with 12 bases in between. Germline CDR1 is SGHDT and CDR2 is YYEEEE. The CDR3 has 17 amino acids. The CDR3 here is CASSLGRGASTNEKLFF. CDR3 sequence (DNA): TGTGCCAGCAGCTTGGGACGGGGGGCCTCAACTAATGAAAAACTGTTTTTT.

V is TRBV5-6 and J is TRBJ1-2; D remains ambiguous. Looked up from germline, CDR1 is SGHDT and CDR2 is YYEEEE. This CDR3 has 13 residues. The germline V and J ends were trimmed by 6 bases and 8 bases, with 17 bases remaining between them. The CDR3 DNA reads as TGTGCCAGCAACCTGGGCTCCCTTGGAGGCTACACCTTC. Protein product: CASNLGSLGGYTF.